This T cell receptor beta chain was recovered during a study of T cell responses to AZD1222 COVID-19 vaccine. Per germline, CDR1 LNHNV and CDR2 YYDKDF (reference sequence). Trimming cost V 0 bases and J 1 base, with 15 bases left between them. This CDR3 is built from 17 residues. TCRdb's table, derived via immunoSEQ multiplex PCR, lists solely in-frame clones and lacks some. Of some 120,000 clones listed, 75% to 95% are singletons. About this clone: The target antigen is unknown.

The study's findings and limits: Per reports, nearly half of all spike-specific TCRs target regions that are unmutated in variants.

The chain links TRBV15 to TRBJ1-1; D call uncertain. The sequence was collected from an adult who received the MenACWY meningococcal vaccine as a control. The specimen comprised peripheral blood, sampled 28 days after the second dose of the MenACWY control vaccine. As DNA, the CDR3 is TGTGCCACCAGCAGAGATATAGGCTCGGGCCAGAACACTGAAGCTTTCTTT. Encoded protein: CATSRDIGSGQNTEAFF. Filled out from reference TRBV15 and TRBJ1-1, the complete variable domain reads DAMVIQNPRYQVTQFGKPVTLSCSQTLNHNVMYWYQQKSSQAPKLLFHYYDKDFNNEADTPDNFQSRRPNTSFCFLDIRSPGLGDTAMYLCATSRDIGSGQNTEAFFGQGTRLTVV.